This T cell receptor beta chain was found in a study of cytomegalovirus exposure and HLA in healthy donors (dated by TCRdb to 2015 to 2018). Background on the whole study: An earlier analysis of more than 550 of the donors reported 276 Gb of sequence data and 117 million unique TCR beta sequences obtained from about 200 million T cells. About 330 gigabases of sequencing data and around 85 million unique TCR sequences made up an early release that covered 500 to 650 HLA-typed donors. Of the approximately 400 genotyped donors, more than 75% were placed in the genetic ancestry cluster associated with self-reported Caucasian donors. The study aimed to test whether cataloging public T cell receptors could reveal signatures of past pathogen exposure. The study used immunosequencing to profile the T cell repertoires of around 600 subjects and linked those repertoires to cytomegalovirus serostatus. In addition to the first cohort of around 670 subjects, a separate validation cohort of about 120 different subjects was used. To predict cytomegalovirus infection status, the study brought together high-throughput TCR immunosequencing, statistical association of individual TCRs with disease status, and machine learning. A later analysis re-examined previously published TCR beta repertoires from more than 550 donors and added high-resolution HLA genotyping to investigate patterns of TCR occurrence. The later analysis used no new phenotypic data to find candidate immune exposures, relying instead on TCR beta sequences and their occurrence across donors. An earlier analysis of 587 of the donors used high-throughput TCR beta sequencing to judge whether each TCR beta V gene segment behaved as functional or pseudogenic. Donor age, sex, ethnicity and CMV serostatus were collected together with the repertoire data. Genome-wide SNP genotypes for about 60% of the roughly 700 donors were used in a later genetic analysis, which treated that subset as a discovery cohort. All discovery cohort repertoires had been generated using a single sequencing platform. Both class I and class II loci were covered by HLA typing, at four-digit resolution. Typing coverage varied by locus: about 629-640 donors for A, B, C, DRB1 and DQB1; 522 for DQA1; about 600 for DPA1; 450 to 480 for DPB1. Because of strong linkage in the cohort, 4 to 6 DR-DQ haplotypes were treated as single units for association and clustering. Among 398 genotyped donors of the cohort, an average of around 240,000 unique TCR beta nucleotide sequences was sequenced per donor, of which 15% to 20% were non-productive. Here is what the overall study found, with its caveats: A cluster of highly shared sequence variants was judged likely to represent a technical artifact of the sequencing pipeline. Most TCR sequences were seen in very few donors, while some public TCRs were found in many individuals. Cytomegalovirus status was reported to be diagnosed by the classifier with high specificity and sensitivity in both the original and validation cohorts. In an earlier analysis of under 600 of the donors, most TCR beta V segments were observed in productive rearrangements about 90% or about 30% of the time, broadly matching IMGT annotations. Roughly uniform sequencing depth across donors was assumed in presence/absence analyses, although this assumption may not hold. According to the authors, the approach could potentially be generalized to other disease states and immunological phenotypes. A further reported finding was that TCR beta sequences accurately predicted the HLA-A and HLA-B alleles for most subjects in the first cohort. Because counts were too low, about 15 rarely observed V segments, including chromosome 9 orphons, were left out of the earlier analysis of roughly 600 of the donors. Only TCR beta chains were sequenced in this cohort, and the absence of alpha or paired-chain data limited detectable features. In vitro tests confirmed that three of the cytomegalovirus-associated TCR beta chains recognize cytomegalovirus antigens. A later analysis reported that several top co-occurrence clusters appeared linked to parvovirus B19, influenza, CMV and Epstein-Barr virus. HLA typing was unavailable for some donors at each locus, so association tests used only the typed subset. Compared with equally common non-associated chains, HLA-associated TCR beta chains in a later analysis were more clonally expanded and had lower generation probabilities. Strong co-occurrence of HLA alleles, especially DR and DQ, made assigning TCR associations to individual alleles difficult. Compared with the 666-donor mean, donors in an Asian-associated ancestry cluster had fewer N-insertions in productive TCRs, according to a later genetic analysis. Specific HLA alleles were associated with 16,951 TCR beta sequences at a false discovery rate of 0.05 in a later analysis. The study gave a list of about 170 TCR beta chains associated with cytomegalovirus. Correlated functional status among segregating V segments might reflect linkage disequilibrium, but an unknown experimental factor could not be ruled out. V-gene and J-gene trimming of TCR beta chains was associated with a missense DCLRE1C variant in a later genetic analysis, and the association was replicated in an independent cohort. CMV serostatus was the only immune exposure information available for the cohort. According to a later analysis, TCR association rates differed among HLA loci, with DRB1 alleles showing the most associated TCRs and HLA-C alleles showing the fewest. A later analysis found that most CMV-associated TCR beta chains appeared HLA-restricted, with HLA associations seemingly driven largely by CMV exposure.

Of note for this clone: Its antigen target is currently unknown.

The receptor library was made with the immunoSEQ multiplex PCR assay. For the multiplex PCR, a mixture combining 60 forward primers for TCR Vbeta segments and 13 reverse primers for TCR Jbeta segments was used. A multiplex PCR assay on genomic DNA amplified the CDR3 region of rearranged TCR beta genes. The Illumina HiSeq System was used to sequence the amplified TCR beta libraries as 87-base-pair reads. For the original study's pipeline: In a later analysis, some 80 million unique TCR beta chains were counted across the approximately 640 repertoires, and around 11 million of these chains were shared by at least two donors. Raw reads were error-corrected and collapsed into unique sequences by a nearest-neighbor algorithm in which closely related sequences were merged to remove PCR and sequencing errors. To assign V, D and J gene segments, CDR3 sequences were aligned to IMGT reference sequences. For a sequence to be retained, a match of at least six nucleotides to both a V gene segment and a J gene segment was required. A rearrangement was called productive if the CDR3 had no stop codons and remained in frame with V and J, and every other rearrangement was called non-productive. CDR3 was defined according to IMGT convention as the region running from the second conserved V-encoded cysteine to the conserved J-encoded phenylalanine. In an earlier analysis of roughly 610 of the donors, sequences lacking an unambiguous match to a single V gene segment were excluded. An earlier analysis of about 590 of the donors classified V segments as functional when productive rearrangements were above 56.7% and as segregating when the standard deviation between donors was above 5%. A statistical classification framework was developed to diagnose cytomegalovirus status using the catalog of TCR beta chain sequences. In a later analysis, TCR nucleotide sequences were compared against IMGT/GENE-DB human TR gene sequences so that V and J genes could be assigned. In a later analysis, CDR3 sequences and most-parsimonious VDJ recombination scenarios were assigned using the TCRdist pipeline. A later analysis defined each TCR beta chain by its CDR3 amino acid sequence plus V-gene family, and excluded reads lacking a unique V-gene family. In a later analysis, 450 to 600 highly shared, low-generation-probability nucleotide sequences were removed to address suspected cross-contamination and a sequencing artifact. In a later analysis, a clonal expansion index for each public chain was calculated from normalized within-repertoire ranks of inferred template counts. In a later analysis, generation probabilities were computed with a VDJ recombination model fitted to out-of-frame rearrangements, and the resulting probabilities were checked against IGoR. In a later analysis, hypergeometric tests were used to score TCR-TCR, TCR-HLA and TCR-CMV co-occurrence, with a repertoire-size bias correction applied to TCR pairs. False discovery rates were estimated in a later analysis by permuting HLA or CMV assignments 20 times. In a later analysis, co-occurring TCRs were grouped using DBSCAN, with TCRdist sequence similarity added in when clustering inside HLA-allele-positive subsets. For co-occurrence clustering, repertoires with fewer than 30,000 or more than 120,000 public chains were excluded, along with 5 or 6 repertoires with anomalous nucleotide sharing. TCRdb carries this immuneACCESS record with in-frame sequences only. Its versions omit some clonotypes, under half of them owing to an unresolved V gene in the studies checked, with the rest unexplained. V and J calls plus clone size are reproduced from that table; the DNA served to infer D and trimming. The sample's table covers 150,000 to 200,000 clones. 1% to 1.5% of the sample lies in the top ten.

The cohort consisted of 650 to 850 healthy bone marrow donors. At the time of sampling, every cohort member was nominally healthy, though immune exposures that went unrecorded were likely present. The donor tested CMV seronegative, placing the donor among the 350 or so seronegative members of the cohort. Each donor provided a peripheral blood sample, and peripheral blood mononuclear cells were used for TCR beta sequencing. The Qiagen DNeasy Blood Extraction Kit was used to extract genomic DNA from the blood cell samples. Sequenced material: PBMCs. The receptor comes from a woman in her sixties in good health and CMV-seronegative.

The nucleotides read TGTGCCAGCAGCTTACCTAGCGGGGGGAGGGATACGCAGTATTTT. This codes for CASSLPSGGRDTQYF. The rearrangement combines TRBV11-2 with TRBJ2-3; a stretch of 11 junction bases matches TRBD2. The CDR3 measures 15 amino acids from cysteine to phenylalanine. The CDR3 DNA has 45 bases and is translated from base 1. V ends up 2 bases short and J 6 bases short, with an unmatched junction base count of 4. The germline V gene specifies SGHAT as CDR1 and FQNNGV as CDR2.